Listed below are T cell receptor beta chains from one sample, sequenced in a study of T cell responses to AZD1222 COVID-19 vaccine. Measured with immunoSEQ multiplex PCR; TCRdb has only the in-frame clones, and not every one. The sample lists roughly 160,000 clones; approximately 92% were seen once. Sample: peripheral blood, taken on day 0 of AZD1222 vaccination. The receptors shown here come from an adult in good health. The CDR3 runs from the conserved cysteine through the conserved F or W. A D gene is named only where the DNA matches it firmly. For some rows the clone size is stated as once, few or many, or as a class when expanded; others skip it.

D gene	V gene	clone size	J gene	CDR3 DNA	CDR3 protein
.	TRBV11-2	.	TRBJ1-1	TGTGCCAGCAGCTTTAGTTACACTGAAGCTTTCTTT	CASSFSYTEAFF
.	TRBV6-9	.	TRBJ1-2	TGTGCCAGCAGTTATTCCACGGCAGGGTCGTCGGTCTACTATGGCTACACCTTC	CASSYSTAGSSVYYGYTF
.	TRBV10-2	.	TRBJ2-3	TGCGCCAGCAGTGAGTCGCCAGATACGCAGTATTTT	CASSESPDTQYF
TRBD1	TRBV7-9	.	TRBJ1-2	TGTGCCAGCAGTTTACAGGGGAACTATGGCTACACCTTC	CASSLQGNYGYTF
.	TRBV4-1	.	TRBJ2-1	TGCGCCAGCAGCCAAGCCTGGGTCAATGAGCAGTTCTTC	CASSQAWVNEQFF
TRBD1	TRBV28	.	TRBJ1-1	TGTGCCAGCAGTTTCTTCGGGACAGCCACGAAGAACACTGAAGCTTTCTTT	CASSFFGTATKNTEAFF
.	TRBV6-2/TRBV6-3	.	TRBJ1-2	TGTGCCAGCAGTTATGATCCGGGGCTCGACTACACCTTC	CASSYDPGLDYTF
TRBD2	TRBV7-2	.	TRBJ2-3	TGTGCCAGCAGCCCAAACGGACTAGCGGGGGGTTTTTTCACAGATACGCAGTATTTT	CASSPNGLAGGFFTDTQYF
.	TRBV6-1	.	TRBJ2-5	TGTGCCAGCAGTGACGGGGCGGGGGCGGGGGAGACCCAGTACTTC	CASSDGAGAGETQYF
.	TRBV13	.	TRBJ2-3	TGTGCCAGCAGCCCGCCCGTCGCGGATACGCAGTATTTT	CASSPPVADTQYF
TRBD2	TRBV5-1	.	TRBJ2-5	TGCGCCAGCAGCTTGGCCCAGCGGGGGGCACCAACCTCCGGGTGGACCCAGTACTTC	CASSLAQRGAPTSGWTQYF
.	TRBV19	.	TRBJ1-2	TGTGCCAGTAGTTGGTCAGGAGAGACGAACTATGGCTACACCTTC	CASSWSGETNYGYTF
TRBD2	TRBV7-8	.	TRBJ2-1	TGTGCCAGCAGCCAACCCGGGACTAGCGGGGGGGCCTCCTACAATGAGCAGTTCTTC	CASSQPGTSGGASYNEQFF
.	TRBV18	.	TRBJ1-2	TGTGCCAGCTCACCTGGACAGCTTGAACACTATGGCTACACCTTC	CASSPGQLEHYGYTF
TRBD2	TRBV11-2	few	TRBJ2-3	TGTGCCAGCAGCTTAGTTAGCGGGGTCGGAGATACGCAGTATTTT	CASSLVSGVGDTQYF
TRBD1	TRBV19	few	TRBJ1-6	TGTGCCAGTACCCGGGACAGACGCAATTCACCCCTCCACTTT	CASTRDRRNSPLHF
TRBD1	TRBV15	.	TRBJ2-3	TGTGCCACCAGCAGAGATCGTACAGGGGTGCCAGATACGCAGTATTTT	CATSRDRTGVPDTQYF
TRBD1	TRBV7-9	.	TRBJ1-3	TGTGCCAGCAGCTTAGGGGCCGGGACAGACTCTGGAAACACCATATATTTT	CASSLGAGTDSGNTIYF
.	TRBV19	.	TRBJ2-7	TGTGCCAGTAGTATCAATCGGACAGAAAGGGACTCGCCCAATGGAGACTACGAGCAGTACTTC	CASSINRTERDSPNGDYEQYF
TRBD1	TRBV5-1	.	TRBJ2-7	TGCGCCAGCAGCCTTCAGGGGGCCGGCGACGAGCAGTACTTC	CASSLQGAGDEQYF
.	TRBV3-1/TRBV3-2	.	TRBJ1-2	TGTGCGAGCCAGGCTGGCGACTATGGCTACACCTTC	CASQAGDYGYTF
.	TRBV5-1	.	TRBJ2-3	TGCGCCAGCAGCCCCGGGGCGGGGTCAGCAGATACGCAGTATTTT	CASSPGAGSADTQYF
TRBD1	TRBV5-6	.	TRBJ2-1	TGTGCCAGCAGCTTGGTGGGACAGGGGGTGGACAATGAGCAGTTCTTC	CASSLVGQGVDNEQFF
.	TRBV7-9	.	TRBJ2-1	TGTGCCAGCAGCTTAGGTCTTGGGGAGCAGTTCTTC	CASSLGLGEQFF
.	TRBV4-2	.	TRBJ2-3	TGTGCCAGCAGCCAAGGCGGCCAGGAATCTACGCAGTATTTT	CASSQGGQESTQYF
.	TRBV7-8	.	TRBJ1-1	TGTGCCAGCAGTTCCCCTGGGCCCCGGGTCACTGAAGCTTTCTTT	CASSSPGPRVTEAFF
TRBD1	TRBV9	.	TRBJ1-2	TGTGCCAGCAGCGAGATAACAGGGGTCGGCTACACCTTC	CASSEITGVGYTF
TRBD2	TRBV7-2	once	TRBJ2-3	TGTGCCAGCAGCGGGAGGCTAGCGGGGGGCACAGATACGCAGTATTTT	CASSGRLAGGTDTQYF
.	TRBV10-3	.	TRBJ2-2	TGTGCCATCAGGACCGGGACCAACCCCACCACCGGGGAGCTGTTTTTT	CAIRTGTNPTTGELFF
.	TRBV7-9	.	TRBJ2-1	TGTGCCAGCAGCTTAGCCACCGGGACGGTCAGCAATGAGCAGTTCTTC	CASSLATGTVSNEQFF
.	TRBV6-5	.	TRBJ1-2	TGTGCCAGCAGTTACTCGGGCGTGGATGGCTACACCTTC	CASSYSGVDGYTF
.	TRBV2	.	TRBJ1-6	TGTGCCACACGCCGGGGGGGGAGTTCTTCACCCCTCCACTTT	CATRRGGSSSPLHF
.	TRBV11-2	.	TRBJ2-1	TGTGCCAGCAGCTTAGCGCCGGGGGTAAGTTACAATGAGCAGTTCTTC	CASSLAPGVSYNEQFF
.	TRBV2	.	TRBJ1-2	TGTGCCAGCAGTGAAGGTACAGGCCGCCCCTATGGCTACACCTTC	CASSEGTGRPYGYTF
TRBD1	TRBV6-4	few	TRBJ1-6	TGTGCCAGCAGTGACGGACAGGGTAATTCACCCCTCCACTTT	CASSDGQGNSPLHF
TRBD2	TRBV15	.	TRBJ2-3	TGTGCCACCAGCAGAGAGCGGGGGGGCACAGATACGCAGTATTTT	CATSRERGGTDTQYF
TRBD1	TRBV6-2/TRBV6-3	.	TRBJ1-5	TGTGCCAGCAGTCAAATGGGACAGACCAATCAGCCCCAGCATTTT	CASSQMGQTNQPQHF
.	TRBV10-2	.	TRBJ1-5	TGCGCCACCAGTCGGGACATCAATCAGCCCCAGCATTTT	CATSRDINQPQHF
.	TRBV4-3	.	TRBJ2-5	TGCGCCAGCAGCCACCTTTTGGACAGTACTCTACAAGAGACCCAGTACTTC	CASSHLLDSTLQETQYF
.	TRBV3-1/TRBV3-2	.	TRBJ2-2	TGTGCCAGCAGCCTCTTCCCAGGGGAGGCTGGGGAGCTGTTTTTT	CASSLFPGEAGELFF
.	TRBV10-3	once	TRBJ2-1	TGTGCCATCAGTGAAAAGCCGGGTGAGCAGTTCTTC	CAISEKPGEQFF
.	TRBV4-1	.	TRBJ2-3	TGCGCCAGCAGCCAAGAGGAGGAGGGCACATATACGCAGTATTTT	CASSQEEEGTYTQYF
.	TRBV20-1	.	TRBJ2-7	TGCAGTGCTAGTAAAGCGTTGGCCTACGAGCAGTACTTC	CSASKALAYEQYF
.	TRBV30	.	TRBJ1-2	TGTGCCTGGAGTGCCTCCGTGAGCTACACCTTC	CAWSASVSYTF
.	TRBV4-2	.	TRBJ1-1	TGTGCCAGCAGCATACAGAAAGAGACAGAAGCTTTCTTT	CASSIQKETEAFF
TRBD2	TRBV29-1	.	TRBJ2-1	TGCAGCGGGGGGACTATCCATGAGCAGTTCTTC	CSGGTIHEQFF
TRBD1	TRBV9	.	TRBJ1-6	TGTGCCAGCAGCGAGGGGACAGGGCCGAATTCACCCCTCCACTTT	CASSEGTGPNSPLHF